This T cell receptor beta chain was retrieved from a study of post-analysis software for immune sequencing data. Study-level information: There were relapsing-remitting, secondary progressive and progressive-relapsing multiple sclerosis among the disease courses included.

In its sample, this clonotype was seen a few times. Antigen specificity is unknown. cDNA libraries for TCR beta contained unique molecular identifiers. A population of 1 to 10 million T cells gave rise to 450,000 to 500,000 cDNA molecules. TCRdb re-called the PCR reads with MiXCR, one entry per CDR3 protein. Altogether roughly 600,000 distinct CDR3 sequences are present, about 40% being singletons, with the ten largest covering about 1.8%. Study results and caveats: In patients, TRBV5-6, TRBV5-1 and TRBV20-1 belonged to five TRBV segments found more frequently than in controls. Strong co-clustering by F measure was seen for same-batch samples.

Germline-derived CDR1 and CDR2 are SQVTM and ANQGSEA. This CDR3 has 14 amino acids. Trimming shortened V by 3 bases and J by 2 bases, and 11 bases separated the two germline ends. The sequenced sample was blood. This sequence was found in a girl aged 10 to 17 with multiple sclerosis. This chain links TRBV29-1 with TRBJ2-1, with D tentatively TRBD1 (5 bases). CDR3 in DNA: TGCAGCGTTGATTGGACAAGAACCTACAATGAGCAGTTCTTC. Protein: CSVDWTRTYNEQFF.